This T cell receptor (beta chain) was profiled in a study of T cell responses to AZD1222 COVID-19 vaccine. Measured with immunoSEQ multiplex PCR; TCRdb has only the in-frame clones, and not every one. Among 150,000 to 200,000 clones listed, over 85% were seen once. Regarding the study as a whole: Samples come after the peak T cell response, not at day 14.

Note on this clone: The target antigen is unknown.

Trimming cost V 0 bases and J 2 bases, with 16 bases left between them. CDR3 length: 17 amino acids. Germline V CDR1 and CDR2: SNHLY, FYNNEI. The sequencing here drew on peripheral blood, taken on day 0 of AZD1222 vaccination. The TCR sequence derives from an adult in good health. This sequence joins TRBV2 and TRBJ1-2, with D perhaps TRBD1 (5 bases). CDR3 sequence reads: CASSEAGGSPINYGYTF. The CDR3 DNA reads TGTGCCAGCAGTGAAGCGGGGGGGTCGCCAATAAACTATGGCTACACCTTC.